This T cell receptor (beta chain) was sequenced in a study of T cells in Graves' hyperthyroidism and ophthalmopathy. Amplified TCR beta CDR3 regions came from RNA transcripts. TCR CDR3 underwent first-round RT-PCR with the HTBI primer set. TCRdb analysed the multiplex PCR reads with MiXCR anew, one entry per CDR3 protein. The table shows about 640,000 distinct CDR3 sequences, with less than 25% occurring only once. Input material: blood. The origin of this receptor is a man in his thirties or forties with Graves' ophthalmopathy.

The chain's CDR3 is CASSARSGNEKLFF. CDR3 sequence (DNA): TGTGCCAGCAGCGCCCGATCCGGTAATGAAAAACTGTTTTTT. V is TRBV9 and J is TRBJ1-4; D gene uncertain. Germline values: CDR1 SGDLS, CDR2 YYNGEE. The CDR3 covers 14 residues. V was clipped by 3 bases and J by 4 bases, with 10 bases between them.